The rows below give T cell receptor beta chains drawn from one sample of a study of T cell clones after liver transplantation. Libraries were prepared by immunoSEQ multiplex PCR; TCRdb keeps only in-frame clonotypes and omits some of them. Found here are several hundred clones, less than 65% of them singletons; the top ten hold less than 35%. What these receptors recognize is not known. The sample was CD4+ T cells from cultured PBMCs. All receptors derive from a human patient who received a liver transplant. Some T cells may be supplied by the graft donor. Both conserved end residues are part of each CDR3. The D gene is left open where the match is weak.

cdr3_length: 17
j_call: TRBJ1-6
v_call: TRBV5-1
d_call: NA
cdr3_aa: CASSLGTQGPYNSPLHF

cdr3_length: 13
j_call: TRBJ1-2
v_call: TRBV29-1
d_call: NA
cdr3_aa: CSVVGRAIHGYTF

cdr3_length: 15
j_call: TRBJ2-1
v_call: TRBV9
d_call: NA
cdr3_aa: CASSVGWSGLNEQFF

cdr3_length: 15
j_call: TRBJ1-5
v_call: TRBV28
d_call: NA
cdr3_aa: CASSPRAASNQPQHF

cdr3_length: 14
j_call: TRBJ2-4
v_call: TRBV6-6
d_call: NA
cdr3_aa: CASTYGTSLNIQYF

cdr3_length: 13
j_call: TRBJ1-6
v_call: TRBV4-1
d_call: NA
cdr3_aa: CASSQAPIAPLHF

cdr3_length: 14
j_call: TRBJ2-1
v_call: TRBV29-1
d_call: NA
cdr3_aa: CSVEGNSPTGEQFF

cdr3_length: 16
j_call: TRBJ2-2
v_call: TRBV7-4
d_call: TRBD1
cdr3_aa: CASSLRGPPHTGELFF

cdr3_length: 19
j_call: TRBJ2-7
v_call: TRBV11-2
d_call: TRBD2
cdr3_aa: CASSFYGVSAGLAGDEQYF

cdr3_length: 14
j_call: TRBJ2-7
v_call: TRBV5-8
d_call: NA
cdr3_aa: CASSLARTPYEQYF

cdr3_length: 13
j_call: TRBJ1-5
v_call: TRBV19
d_call: NA
cdr3_aa: CASSINEGQPQHF

cdr3_length: 19
j_call: TRBJ2-4
v_call: TRBV5-4
d_call: TRBD2
cdr3_aa: CASSLGTSGGDLAKNIQYF

cdr3_length: 13
j_call: TRBJ1-2
v_call: TRBV6-4
d_call: TRBD1
cdr3_aa: CASSEQGAGGYTF